The clone carrying this TCR beta chain was found once. What it binds is unknown. The source of the sample is a study of blood T cells in healthy people across ages. General observations from the study: CMV status of donors was unknown, possibly confounding expanded clonotype changes.

Each donor was a healthy Caucasian individual from Russia, aged roughly 6 to 95. Primers used in a second PCR of roughly 6 to 11 cycles were a sample-barcoded 5' primer and a J-beta primer mix. TCRdb used MiXCR to reprocess the 5' RACE reads, holding one entry per CDR3 protein. The table records more than 700,000 distinct CDR3 sequences, about 53% of them present only once. The CDR3 is 17 amino acids. The trim removed 3 bases at V and 3 bases at J, leaving 12 bases unmatched. Germline V lookup: CDR1 SGDLS, CDR2 YYNGEE. The rearrangement joins TRBV9 to TRBJ2-1, with 7 bases fitting TRBD2. This TCR was sampled from a man of 80 years or more in good health. The sequenced sample was blood. DNA for the CDR3: TGTGCCAGCAGCGAGGCTCCAGCGGGACTAAACTACAATGAGCAGTTCTTC. It specifies CASSEAPAGLNYNEQFF.